The 6 T cell receptor beta chains in this list originate from one sample, sequenced in a study of CD8 T cells in ankylosing spondylitis. The study's findings and limits: Ankylosing spondylitis blood seemed to carry a telltale TCR beta motif made of several highly homologous variants.

The antigens for these receptors are not known. Using its own MiXCR run on the 5' RACE reads, TCRdb lists one record per CDR3 protein. The sample has around 220,000 distinct CDR3 sequences; about 16% are singletons. Sequencing input: blood, either unsorted or a sorted T cell fraction (not recorded which). These TCRs come from a male donor with ankylosing spondylitis.

The chain links TRBV11-3 to TRBJ2-1; D is possibly TRBD2 (6 bases). The V and J ends lost 5 bases and 4 bases respectively, with 12 bases between them. The CDR3 totals 14 residues. Germline V gene data show CDR1 as SGHNT and CDR2 as YENEEA. CDR3 sequence: CASSARGFYNEQFF. The DNA of the CDR3 is TGTGCCAGCAGCGCCCGGGGGTTTTACAATGAGCAGTTCTTC.

This clonotype was seen a handful of times. The chain employs TRBV5-4 and TRBJ2-5; maybe TRBD2 (5 bases). The CDR3 contains 15 residues. The V gene's germline CDR1 is SGHNT and CDR2 YYREEE (reference sequence). V was trimmed by 1 base and J by 7 bases, leaving 17 bases between them. The CDR3 loop is CASSLSTGGSGTQYF. The CDR3 bases are TGTGCCAGCAGCTTGAGTACTGGAGGCAGCGGGACCCAGTACTTC.

In its sample, this clonotype was seen a few times. The CDR3 nucleotides read TGTGCCAGCAGTGACCGCCTATCACTCTGGGAGAACACCGGGGAGCTGTTTTTT. Its protein product is CASSDRLSLWENTGELFF. J is TRBJ2-2 and V is TRBV25-1, with D hard to call. V was clipped by 3 bases and J by 1 base, with 18 bases between them. There are 18 residues in the CDR3. Looked up from germline, CDR1 is MGHDK and CDR2 is SYGVNS.

The rearrangement joins TRBV19 to TRBJ2-2; TRBD2 is a possible D gene (5 bases). Trimming left V 7 bases short and J 0 bases short, with 6 bases between. The germline V gene encodes CDR1 LNHDA and CDR2 SQIVND (reference sequence). The CDR3 runs 13 residues. For the CDR3, the DNA is TGTGCCAGTATGAGGGCGAACACCGGGGAGCTGTTTTTT. This codes for CASMRANTGELFF.

The genes are TRBV9 and TRBJ2-7; TRBD1 agrees at 9 bases. Germline CDR1 reads SGDLS; CDR2 reads YYNGEE. The CDR3 sequence is 15 residues long. V gave up 4 bases and J gave up 5 bases; unmatched junction bases: 10. This chain's CDR3 is CASSLGDREPNEQYF. CDR3 bases: TGTGCCAGCAGCCTAGGGGACAGGGAGCCTAACGAGCAGTACTTC.

This clonotype was recorded a few times. The chain is built from TRBV12-3 or TRBV12-4 and TRBJ2-3, with D possibly being TRBD2 (6 bases). V dropped 8 bases and J dropped 3 bases, with 12 bases sitting between them. The CDR3 totals 13 residues. CDR3 in DNA: TGTGCCAGCGGAGGGGTCGGGACAGATACGCAGTATTTT. Amino acids: CASGGVGTDTQYF.